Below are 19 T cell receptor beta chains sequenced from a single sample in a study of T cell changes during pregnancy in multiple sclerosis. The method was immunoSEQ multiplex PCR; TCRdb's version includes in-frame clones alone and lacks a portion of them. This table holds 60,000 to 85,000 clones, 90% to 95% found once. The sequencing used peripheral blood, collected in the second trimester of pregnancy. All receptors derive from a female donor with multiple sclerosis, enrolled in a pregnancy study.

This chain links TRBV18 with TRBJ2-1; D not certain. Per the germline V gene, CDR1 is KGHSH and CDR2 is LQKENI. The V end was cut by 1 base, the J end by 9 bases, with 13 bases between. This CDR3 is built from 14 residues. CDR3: CASSPLGAQSEQFF. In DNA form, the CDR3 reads TGTGCCAGCTCACCACTGGGCGCCCAAAGTGAGCAGTTCTTC.

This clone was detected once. CDR3 residues: CASSLARTDTQYF. The CDR3 DNA reads TGTGCCAGCAGCTTAGCTAGGACAGATACGCAGTATTTT. The rearrangement uses TRBV7-3 and TRBJ2-3, with D unclear. Germline V gene data show CDR1 as SGHTA and CDR2 as FQGTGA. With 2 bases removed from V and 3 bases from J, the gap between germline ends came to 6 bases. This CDR3 has 13 residues.

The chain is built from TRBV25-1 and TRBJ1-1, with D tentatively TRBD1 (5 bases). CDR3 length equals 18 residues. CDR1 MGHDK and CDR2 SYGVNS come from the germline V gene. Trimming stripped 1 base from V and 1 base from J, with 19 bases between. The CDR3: CASSESNWFTGQNTEAFF. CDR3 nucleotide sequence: TGTGCCAGCAGTGAATCTAATTGGTTTACAGGCCAGAACACTGAAGCTTTCTTT.

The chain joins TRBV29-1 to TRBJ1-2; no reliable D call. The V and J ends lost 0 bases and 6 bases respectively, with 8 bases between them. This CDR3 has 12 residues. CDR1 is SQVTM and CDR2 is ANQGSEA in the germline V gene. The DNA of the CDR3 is TGCAGCGTTGAAGATTCTGGGCATGGCTACACCTTC. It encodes CSVEDSGHGYTF.

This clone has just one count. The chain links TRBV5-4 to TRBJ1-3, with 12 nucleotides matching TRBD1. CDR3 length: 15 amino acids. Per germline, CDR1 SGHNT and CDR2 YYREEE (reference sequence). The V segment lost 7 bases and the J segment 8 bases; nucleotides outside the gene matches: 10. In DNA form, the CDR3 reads TGTGCCAGCTACTCCGGGACAGGGGGCCTGGACACCATATATTTT. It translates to CASYSGTGGLDTIYF.

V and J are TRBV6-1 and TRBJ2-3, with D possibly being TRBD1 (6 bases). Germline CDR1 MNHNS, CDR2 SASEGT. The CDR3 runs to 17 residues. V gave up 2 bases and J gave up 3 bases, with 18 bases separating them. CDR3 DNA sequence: TGTGCCAGCAGTGAAATTTATGGGGGCGCCGGGACAGATACGCAGTATTTT. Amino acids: CASSEIYGGAGTDTQYF.

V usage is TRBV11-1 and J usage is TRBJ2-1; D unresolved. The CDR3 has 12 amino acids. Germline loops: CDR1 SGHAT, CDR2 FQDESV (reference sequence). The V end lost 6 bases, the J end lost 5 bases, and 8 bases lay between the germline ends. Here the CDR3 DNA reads TGTGCCAGCAGGAACTATAACAATGAGCAGTTCTTC. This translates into CASRNYNNEQFF.

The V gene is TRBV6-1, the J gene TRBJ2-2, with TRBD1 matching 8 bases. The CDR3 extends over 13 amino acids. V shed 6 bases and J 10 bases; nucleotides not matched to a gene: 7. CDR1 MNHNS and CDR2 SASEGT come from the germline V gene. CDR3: CASRSTGVEELFF. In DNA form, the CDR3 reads TGTGCCAGCAGGTCGACAGGGGTAGAGGAGCTGTTTTTT.

The CDR3 here is CASSRITTTQYF. The CDR3 DNA sequence: TGTGCCAGCAGCCGAATAACAACGACCCAGTACTTC. The rearrangement joins TRBV7-9 to TRBJ2-5; D gene unclear. In germline, CDR1 is SEHNR, CDR2 FQNEAQ (reference sequence). The CDR3 spans 12 residues. V was pared by 5 bases and J by 7 bases, with 11 bases between.

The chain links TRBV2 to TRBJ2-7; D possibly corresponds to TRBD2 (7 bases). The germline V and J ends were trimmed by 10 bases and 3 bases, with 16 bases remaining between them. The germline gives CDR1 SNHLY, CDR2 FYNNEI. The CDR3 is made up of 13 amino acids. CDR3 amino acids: CAISGGRDYEQYF. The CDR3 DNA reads TGTGCCATATCCGGGGGGCGAGACTACGAGCAGTACTTC.

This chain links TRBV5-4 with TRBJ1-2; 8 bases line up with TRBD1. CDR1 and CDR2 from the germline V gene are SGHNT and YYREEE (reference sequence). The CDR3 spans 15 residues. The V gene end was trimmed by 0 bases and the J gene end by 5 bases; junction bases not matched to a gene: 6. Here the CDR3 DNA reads TGTGCCAGCAGCTTGGCACAGGGGGGGGAGTATGGCTACACCTTC. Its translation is CASSLAQGGEYGYTF.

The DNA for the CDR3 is TGTGCCAGCACCCTCGGCCAGGGGGCAGAATATGGCTACACCTTC. This encodes CASTLGQGAEYGYTF. This chain uses TRBV5-6 with TRBJ1-2; 8 bases fit TRBD1. The germline V gene has CDR1 SGHDT and CDR2 YYEEEE. V gave up 6 bases and J gave up 5 bases; unmatched junction bases: 12. The CDR3 has 15 amino acids.

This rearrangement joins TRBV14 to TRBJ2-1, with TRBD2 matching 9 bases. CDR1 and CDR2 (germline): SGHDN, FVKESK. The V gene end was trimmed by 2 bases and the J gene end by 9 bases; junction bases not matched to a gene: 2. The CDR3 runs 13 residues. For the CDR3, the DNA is TGTGCCAGCAGCCAACTAGCGGGGACTGAGCAGTTCTTC. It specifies CASSQLAGTEQFF. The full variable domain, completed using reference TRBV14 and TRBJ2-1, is EAGVTQFPSHSVIEKGQTVTLRCDPISGHDNLYWYRRVMGKEIKFLLHFVKESKQDESGMPNNRFLAERTGGTYSTLKVQPAELEDSGVYFCASSQLAGTEQFFGPGTRLTVL.

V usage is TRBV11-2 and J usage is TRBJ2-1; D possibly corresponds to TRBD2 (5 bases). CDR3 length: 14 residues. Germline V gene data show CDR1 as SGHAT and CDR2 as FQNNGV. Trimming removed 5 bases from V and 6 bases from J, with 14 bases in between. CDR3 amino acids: CASSHIRGINEQFF. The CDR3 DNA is TGTGCCAGCAGCCACATCAGAGGGATCAATGAGCAGTTCTTC.

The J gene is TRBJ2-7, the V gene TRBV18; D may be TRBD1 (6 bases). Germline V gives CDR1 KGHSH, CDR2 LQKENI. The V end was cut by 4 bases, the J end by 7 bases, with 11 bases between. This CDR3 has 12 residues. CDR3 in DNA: TGTGCCAGCTCACAACAGGGTCGGGAGCAGTACTTC. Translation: CASSQQGREQYF. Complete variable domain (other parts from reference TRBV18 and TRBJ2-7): NAGVMQNPRHLVRRRGQEARLRCSPMKGHSHVYWYRQLPEEGLKFMVYLQKENIIDESGMPKERFSAEFPKEGPSILRIQQVVRGDSAAYFCASSQQGREQYFGPGTRLTVT.

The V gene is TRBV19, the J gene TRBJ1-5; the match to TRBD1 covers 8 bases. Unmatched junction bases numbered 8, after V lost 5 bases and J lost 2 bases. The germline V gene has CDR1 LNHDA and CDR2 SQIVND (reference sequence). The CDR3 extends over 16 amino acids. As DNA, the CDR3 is TGTGCCAGTAGTTCCCTAGACAGGGGAGGCAATCAGCCCCAGCATTTT. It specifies CASSSLDRGGNQPQHF. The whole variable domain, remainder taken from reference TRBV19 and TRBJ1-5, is DGGITQSPKYLFRKEGQNVTLSCEQNLNHDAMYWYRQDPGQGLRLIYYSQIVNDFQKGDIAEGYSVSREKKESFPLTVTSAQKNPTAFYLCASSSLDRGGNQPQHFGDGTRLSIL.

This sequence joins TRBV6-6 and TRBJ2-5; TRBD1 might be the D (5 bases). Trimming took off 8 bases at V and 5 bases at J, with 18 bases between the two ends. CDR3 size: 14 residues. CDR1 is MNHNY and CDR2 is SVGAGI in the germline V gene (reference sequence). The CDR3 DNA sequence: TGTGCCAGCGGAATACAGGCACCCGGGGAGACCCAGTACTTC. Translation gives CASGIQAPGETQYF.

The CDR3 sequence: CASSLGSLGLYEQYF. The CDR3 DNA is TGTGCCAGCAGCTTGGGGTCTTTGGGACTCTACGAGCAGTACTTC. The gene calls are TRBV5-5 and TRBJ2-7, with a possible D match to TRBD2 (6 bases). V dropped 0 bases and J dropped 3 bases, with 13 bases sitting between them. From germline, CDR1 is SGHKS and CDR2 YYEKEE (reference sequence). This CDR3 region has 15 residues.

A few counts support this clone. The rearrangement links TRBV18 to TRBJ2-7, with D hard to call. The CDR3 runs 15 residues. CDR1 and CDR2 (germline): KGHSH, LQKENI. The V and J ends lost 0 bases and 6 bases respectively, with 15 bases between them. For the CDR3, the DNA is TGTGCCAGCTCACCACCGTTGAGTCAGGCCAGCGAGCAGTACTTC. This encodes CASSPPLSQASEQYF.